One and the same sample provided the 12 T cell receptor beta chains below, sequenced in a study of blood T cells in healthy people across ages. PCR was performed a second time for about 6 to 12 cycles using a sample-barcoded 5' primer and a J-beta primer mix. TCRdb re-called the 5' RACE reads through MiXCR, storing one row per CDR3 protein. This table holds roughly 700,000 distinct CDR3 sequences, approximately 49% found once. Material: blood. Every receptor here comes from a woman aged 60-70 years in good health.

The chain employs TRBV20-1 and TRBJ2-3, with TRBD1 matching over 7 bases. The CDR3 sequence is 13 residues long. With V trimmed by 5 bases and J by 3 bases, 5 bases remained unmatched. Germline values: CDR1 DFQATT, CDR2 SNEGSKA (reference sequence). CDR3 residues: CSAGDSRTDTQYF. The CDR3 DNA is TGCAGTGCTGGGGACAGTAGGACAGATACGCAGTATTTT.

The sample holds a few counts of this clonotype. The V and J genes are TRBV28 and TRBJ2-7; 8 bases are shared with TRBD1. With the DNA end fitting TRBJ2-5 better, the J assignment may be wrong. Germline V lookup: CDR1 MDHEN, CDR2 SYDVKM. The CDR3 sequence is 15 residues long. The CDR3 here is CASSLRDRSFRTQYF. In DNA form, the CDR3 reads TGTGCCAGCAGTTTAAGGGACAGGTCGTTCCGGACCCAGTACTTC.

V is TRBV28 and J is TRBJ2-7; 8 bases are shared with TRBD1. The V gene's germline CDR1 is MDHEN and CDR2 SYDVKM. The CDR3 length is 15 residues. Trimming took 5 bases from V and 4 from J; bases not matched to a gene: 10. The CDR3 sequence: CASSMLRTGPYEQYF. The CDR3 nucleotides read TGTGCCAGCAGTATGCTTCGGACAGGGCCGTACGAGCAGTACTTC.

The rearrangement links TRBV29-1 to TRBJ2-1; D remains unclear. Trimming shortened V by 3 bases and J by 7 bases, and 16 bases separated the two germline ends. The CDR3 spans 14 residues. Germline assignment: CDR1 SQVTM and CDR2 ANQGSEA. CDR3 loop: CSVDQARQSNEQFF. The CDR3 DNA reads TGCAGCGTTGATCAGGCTCGCCAATCGAATGAGCAGTTCTTC.

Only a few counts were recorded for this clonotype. The CDR3 nucleotides are TGCAGTGCTCGGGACAGAGCCCTAGCCAAAAACATTCAGTACTTC. Protein: CSARDRALAKNIQYF. This rearrangement joins TRBV20-1 to TRBJ2-4, with 7 bases identical to TRBD1. Germline CDR1 DFQATT, CDR2 SNEGSKA (reference sequence). The CDR3 totals 15 residues. The J segment lost 0 bases and the V segment lost 5 bases, leaving 7 bases of the junction unmatched.

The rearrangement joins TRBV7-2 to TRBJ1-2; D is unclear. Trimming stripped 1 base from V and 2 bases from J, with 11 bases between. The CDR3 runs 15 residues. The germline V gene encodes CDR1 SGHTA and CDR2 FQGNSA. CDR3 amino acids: CASSLGQAGNYGYTF. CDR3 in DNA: TGTGCCAGCAGCTTAGGTCAGGCAGGAAACTATGGCTACACCTTC.

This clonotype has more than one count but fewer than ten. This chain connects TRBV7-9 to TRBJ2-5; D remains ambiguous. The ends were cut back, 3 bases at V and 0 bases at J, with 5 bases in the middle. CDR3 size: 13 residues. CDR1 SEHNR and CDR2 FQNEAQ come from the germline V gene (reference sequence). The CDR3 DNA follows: TGTGCCAGCAGCTTCAACTACCAAGAGACCCAGTACTTC. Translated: CASSFNYQETQYF.

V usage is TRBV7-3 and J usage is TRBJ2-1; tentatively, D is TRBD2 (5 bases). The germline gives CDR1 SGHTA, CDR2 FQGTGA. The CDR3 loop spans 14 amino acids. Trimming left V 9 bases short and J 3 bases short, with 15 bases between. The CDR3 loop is CASMGSANYNEQFF. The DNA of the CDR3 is TGTGCCAGTATGGGTAGCGCTAACTACAATGAGCAGTTCTTC.

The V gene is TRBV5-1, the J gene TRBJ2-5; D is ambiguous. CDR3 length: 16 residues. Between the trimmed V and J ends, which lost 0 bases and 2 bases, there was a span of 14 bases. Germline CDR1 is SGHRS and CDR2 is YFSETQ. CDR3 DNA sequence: TGCGCCAGCAGCTTGGTGTCGGCAGTTCCTCAAGAGACCCAGTACTTC. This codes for CASSLVSAVPQETQYF.

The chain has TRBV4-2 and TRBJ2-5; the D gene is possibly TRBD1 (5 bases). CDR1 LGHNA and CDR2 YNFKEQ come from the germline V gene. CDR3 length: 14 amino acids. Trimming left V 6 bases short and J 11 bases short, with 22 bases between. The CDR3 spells CASRPVRAGDEQYF. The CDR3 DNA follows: TGTGCCAGCAGGCCCGTCAGGGCTGGGGATGAGCAGTACTTC.

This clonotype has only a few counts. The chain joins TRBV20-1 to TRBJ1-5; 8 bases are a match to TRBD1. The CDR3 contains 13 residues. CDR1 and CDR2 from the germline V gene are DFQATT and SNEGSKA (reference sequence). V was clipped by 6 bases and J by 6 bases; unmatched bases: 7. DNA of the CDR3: TGCAGTGCGCGACAGGGGATGGGTCAGCCCCAGCATTTT. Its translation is CSARQGMGQPQHF.

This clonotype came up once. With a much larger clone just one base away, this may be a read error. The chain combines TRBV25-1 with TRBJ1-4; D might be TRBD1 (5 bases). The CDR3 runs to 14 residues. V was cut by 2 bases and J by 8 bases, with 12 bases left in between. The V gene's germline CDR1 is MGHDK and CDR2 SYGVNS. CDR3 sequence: CASSEGARGEKLFF. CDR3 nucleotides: TGTGCCAGCAGTGAAGGGGCAAGAGGAGAAAAACTGTTTTTT.